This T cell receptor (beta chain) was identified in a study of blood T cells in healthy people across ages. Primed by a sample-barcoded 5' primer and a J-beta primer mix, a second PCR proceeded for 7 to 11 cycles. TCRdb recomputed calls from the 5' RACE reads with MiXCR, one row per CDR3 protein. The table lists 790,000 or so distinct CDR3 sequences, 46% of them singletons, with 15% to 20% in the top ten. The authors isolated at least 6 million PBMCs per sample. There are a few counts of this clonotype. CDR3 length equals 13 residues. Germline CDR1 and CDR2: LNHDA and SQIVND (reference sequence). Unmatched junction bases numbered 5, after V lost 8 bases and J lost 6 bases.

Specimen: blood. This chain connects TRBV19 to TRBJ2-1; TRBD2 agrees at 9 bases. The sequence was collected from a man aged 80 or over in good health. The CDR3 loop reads CASSATSGNEQFF. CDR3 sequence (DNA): TGTGCCAGTTCCGCGACTAGCGGCAATGAGCAGTTCTTC.